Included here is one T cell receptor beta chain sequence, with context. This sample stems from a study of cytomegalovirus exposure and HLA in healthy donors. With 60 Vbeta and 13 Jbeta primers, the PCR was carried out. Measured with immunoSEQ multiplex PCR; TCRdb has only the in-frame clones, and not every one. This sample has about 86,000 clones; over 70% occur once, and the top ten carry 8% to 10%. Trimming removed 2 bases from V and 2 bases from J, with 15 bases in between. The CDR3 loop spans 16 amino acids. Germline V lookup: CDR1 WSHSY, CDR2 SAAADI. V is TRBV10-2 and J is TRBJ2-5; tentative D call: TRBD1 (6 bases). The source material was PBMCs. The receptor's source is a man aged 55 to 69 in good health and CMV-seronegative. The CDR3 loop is CASSEQVRDTQETQYF. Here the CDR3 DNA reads TGCGCCAGCAGTGAGCAGGTCCGGGACACTCAAGAGACCCAGTACTTC.